A single sample is the source of the 9 T cell receptor beta chains below, sequenced in a study of CD8+CD57+ T cells in acquired aplastic anemia. It was genomic DNA that served as the template for profiling TCR beta VDJ and CDR3. TCRdb reanalysed the reads using MiXCR and keeps one entry per CDR3 protein. The table has roughly 58,000 distinct CDR3 sequences, less than 65% seen once. Sequencing input: sorted CD4+, CD8+, or CD8+CD57+ T cells (not recorded which) from PBMCs. The receptors derive from a human donor in good health, serving as a control.

This clonotype has a count of ten or more. This chain connects TRBV30 to TRBJ1-2; possible D gene TRBD1, 6 bases. Germline-derived CDR1 and CDR2 are GTSNPN and SVGIG (reference sequence). This CDR3 is built from 12 residues. The ends were cut back, 4 bases at V and 8 bases at J, with 14 bases in the middle. The CDR3 nucleotides read TGTGCCTGGAACGGACAGCCTAGGGGCTACACCTTC. This sequence encodes CAWNGQPRGYTF.

By its share, this clonotype is medium-sized. The V call is TRBV10-1, the J call TRBJ2-5; D ambiguous. From germline, CDR1 is WNHNN and CDR2 SYGVQD (reference sequence). This CDR3 is built from 13 residues. Trimming removed 5 bases from V and 4 bases from J, with 11 bases in between. The CDR3 spells CASSRALGETQYF. The DNA for the CDR3 is TGCGCCAGCAGTAGGGCGTTAGGAGAGACCCAGTACTTC.

This clonotype was counted ten times or more. This sequence joins TRBV28 and TRBJ1-1, with D uncertain. The CDR3 length is 14 residues. CDR1 MDHEN and CDR2 SYDVKM come from the germline V gene. Trimming removed 4 bases at V and 4 bases at J, with 13 bases between. CDR3 nucleotide sequence: TGTGCCAGCAGTTCGGCAGGACGTAGCACTGAAGCTTTCTTT. Amino acids: CASSSAGRSTEAFF. Full variable domain (rest looked up from reference TRBV28 and TRBJ1-1): DVKVTQSSRYLVKRTGEKVFLECVQDMDHENMFWYRQDPGLGLRLIYFSYDVKMKEKGDIPEGYSVSREKKERFSLILESASTNQTSMYLCASSSAGRSTEAFFGQGTRLTVV.

The V gene is TRBV25-1, the J gene TRBJ2-7; 10 positions agree with TRBD2. V gave up 6 bases and J gave up 2 bases; unmatched junction bases: 10. Germline CDR1 MGHDK, CDR2 SYGVNS. The CDR3 is 16 residues long. The CDR3 coding sequence is TGTGCCAGCAGCGCTCCCGCTAGCGGGGGTACCTACGAGCAGTACTTC. This encodes CASSAPASGGTYEQYF.

The V call is TRBV19, the J call TRBJ2-7; 10 nucleotides line up with TRBD2. After removal of 5 bases from V and 4 bases from J, the junction contained 5 bases not matched to a gene. CDR1 and CDR2 from the germline V gene are LNHDA and SQIVND (reference sequence). The CDR3 consists of 14 residues. CDR3 region: CASSSPSGSYEQYF. The CDR3 bases are TGTGCCAGTAGTTCCCCTAGCGGGAGTTACGAGCAGTACTTC.

This clonotype was detected only a few times. This chain links TRBV6-1 with TRBJ1-5; a possible D gene is TRBD1 (5 bases). Germline values: CDR1 MNHNS, CDR2 SASEGT. The CDR3 is 14 residues long. V was clipped by 10 bases and J by 6 bases, with 19 bases between them. The CDR3 loop reads CATKPGLLTQPQHF. The CDR3 nucleotides are TGTGCCACTAAACCGGGACTTTTGACTCAGCCCCAGCATTTT.

This chain joins TRBV10-3 and TRBJ2-7, with D perhaps matching TRBD1 or TRBD2 (5 bases each). Germline loops: CDR1 ENHRY, CDR2 SYGVKD. Trimming pared 3 bases from V and 0 bases from J, leaving 9 bases between. The CDR3 extends over 14 amino acids. The CDR3 loop is CAISEAGASYEQYF. DNA of the CDR3: TGTGCCATCAGTGAAGCCGGGGCCTCCTACGAGCAGTACTTC.

The J gene is TRBJ1-2, the V gene TRBV15; D not certain. Looked up from germline, CDR1 is LNHNV and CDR2 is YYDKDF (reference sequence). The CDR3 covers 13 residues. Deletions cut 7 bases from V and 8 bases from J, with 17 bases between. CDR3 sequence: CATTLDGLTGYTF. The CDR3 region has the DNA TGTGCCACCACCTTAGACGGGTTAACAGGCTACACCTTC.

The genes are TRBV7-3 and TRBJ1-6, with D tentatively TRBD1 (6 bases). Germline V gene lookup returns CDR1 SGHTA and CDR2 FQGTGA. There are 14 residues in the CDR3. V lost 5 bases and J 6 bases, leaving 11 bases between the germline ends. As DNA, the CDR3 is TGTGCCAGCAGCGCAACAGGGTTTAATTCACCCCTCCACTTT. This translates into CASSATGFNSPLHF.